This T cell receptor (beta chain) was obtained from a study of radiotherapy plus CTLA-4 blockade in lung cancer. Using immunoSEQ multiplex PCR, the repertoire was profiled, and TCRdb retains in-frame clones only, with some absent. The data contain around 49,000 clones, 70% to 90% of them singletons. Germline CDR1 is MDHEN and CDR2 is SYDVKM. There are 13 residues in the CDR3. V shed 5 bases and J shed 2 bases, with 8 bases lying between them. In this sample, this clone turned up once. The receptor's source is a human donor with non-small cell lung cancer whose response to radiotherapy plus ipilimumab could not be evaluated. The chain has TRBV28 and TRBJ2-3, with D perhaps TRBD2 (5 bases). The sample consisted of peripheral blood, taken from a patient treated with radiotherapy plus ipilimumab. The CDR3 region is CASSRDDTDTQYF. The CDR3 DNA reads as TGTGCCAGCAGTCGGGATGACACAGATACGCAGTATTTT.